The entry below describes one TCR beta chain. What it recognizes is unknown. According to the study, genomic DNA was the template for TCR beta VDJ and CDR3 profiling. TCRdb re-called the reads with MiXCR, one entry per CDR3 protein. The sample has 75,000 to 100,000 distinct CDR3 sequences; about 63% are singletons. The sample belongs to a study of CD8+CD57+ T cells in acquired aplastic anemia. Notes on the study in general: Patients and controls had in common 25 to 30 CD8+ CDR3 sequences.

Patients selected for sequencing had displayed CD8+CD57+ cell expansion by flow cytometry. There are 14 residues in the CDR3. Deletions cut 5 bases from V and 0 bases from J, with 10 bases between. Germline CDR1 and CDR2: SGDLS and YYNGEE. The sample comprised sorted CD4+, CD8+, or CD8+CD57+ T cells (not recorded which) from PBMCs. The chain has TRBV9 and TRBJ2-3; no clear D. This clonotype was obtained from a human donor with aplastic anemia. The DNA for the CDR3 is TGTGCCAGCAGACCAGGTCCTAGCACAGATACGCAGTATTTT. It translates to CASRPGPSTDTQYF.